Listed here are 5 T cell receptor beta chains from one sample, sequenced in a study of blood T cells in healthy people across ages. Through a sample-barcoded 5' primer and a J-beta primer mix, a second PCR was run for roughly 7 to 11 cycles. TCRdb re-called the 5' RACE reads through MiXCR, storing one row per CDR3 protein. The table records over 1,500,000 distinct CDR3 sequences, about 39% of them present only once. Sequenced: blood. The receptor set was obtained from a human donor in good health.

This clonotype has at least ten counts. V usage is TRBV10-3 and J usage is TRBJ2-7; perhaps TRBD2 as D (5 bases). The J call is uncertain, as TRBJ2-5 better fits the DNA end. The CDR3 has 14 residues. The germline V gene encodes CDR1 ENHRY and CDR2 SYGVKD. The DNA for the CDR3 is TGTGCCATCAGTGATGGGCTAGCAGGCGAGACCCAGTACTTC. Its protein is CAISDGLAGETQYF.

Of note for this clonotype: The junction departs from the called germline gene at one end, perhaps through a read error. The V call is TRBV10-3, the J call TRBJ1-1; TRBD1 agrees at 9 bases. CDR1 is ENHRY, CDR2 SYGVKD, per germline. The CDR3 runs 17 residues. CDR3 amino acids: CVISESRGRQGGTEAFF. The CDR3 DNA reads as TGTGTCATCAGTGAGTCAAGGGGCCGACAGGGGGGGACTGAAGCTTTCTTT.

CDR3 protein: CASTQGDAYNEQFF. CDR3 bases: TGTGCCAGCACCCAGGGGGACGCCTACAATGAGCAGTTCTTC. The chain joins TRBV6-5 to TRBJ2-1, with 7 bases identical to TRBD1. The CDR3 sequence is 14 residues long. With V trimmed by 7 bases and J by 2 bases, 5 bases remained unmatched. The V gene's germline CDR1 is MNHEY and CDR2 SVGAGI.

The CDR3, as DNA: TGTGCCAGCAGCTTGTACTTCGCCGTGAACACTGAAGCTTTCTTT. Its translation: CASSLYFAVNTEAFF. This chain links TRBV5-5 with TRBJ1-1, with no clear D. V lost 1 base, J lost 0 bases, and 10 bases lay in between. CDR1 and CDR2 from the germline V gene are SGHKS and YYEKEE (reference sequence). CDR3 length: 15 amino acids.

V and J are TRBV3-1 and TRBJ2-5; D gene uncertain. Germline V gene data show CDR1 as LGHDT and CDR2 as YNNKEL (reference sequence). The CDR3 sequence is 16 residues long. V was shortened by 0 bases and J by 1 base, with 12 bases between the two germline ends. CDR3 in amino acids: CASSQDWKQLQETQYF. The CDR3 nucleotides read TGTGCCAGCAGCCAAGATTGGAAGCAACTCCAAGAGACCCAGTACTTC.